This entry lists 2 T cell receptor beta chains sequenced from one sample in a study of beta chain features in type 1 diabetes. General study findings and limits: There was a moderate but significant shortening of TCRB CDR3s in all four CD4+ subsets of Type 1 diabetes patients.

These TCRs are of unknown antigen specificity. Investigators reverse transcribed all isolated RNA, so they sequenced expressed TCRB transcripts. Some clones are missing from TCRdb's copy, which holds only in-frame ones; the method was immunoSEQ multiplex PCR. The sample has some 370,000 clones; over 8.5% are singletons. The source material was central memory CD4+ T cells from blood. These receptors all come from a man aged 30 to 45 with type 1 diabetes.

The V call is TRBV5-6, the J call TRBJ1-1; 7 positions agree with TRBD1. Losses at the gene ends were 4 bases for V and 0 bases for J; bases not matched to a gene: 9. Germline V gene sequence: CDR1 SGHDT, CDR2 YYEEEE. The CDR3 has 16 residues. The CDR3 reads CASSPNRGPMNTEAFF. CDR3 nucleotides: TGTGCCAGCAGCCCAAACAGGGGCCCCATGAACACTGAAGCTTTCTTT.

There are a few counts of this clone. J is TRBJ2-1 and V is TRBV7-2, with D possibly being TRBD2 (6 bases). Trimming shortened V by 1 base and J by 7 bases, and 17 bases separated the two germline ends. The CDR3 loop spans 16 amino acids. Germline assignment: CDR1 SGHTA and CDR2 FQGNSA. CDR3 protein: CASSLVGTGAQNEQFF. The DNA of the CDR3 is TGTGCCAGCAGCTTAGTTGGGACGGGAGCTCAAAATGAGCAGTTCTTC.